The sequence of this T cell receptor beta chain was determined in a study of cytotoxic CD8 clonotypes in ibrutinib-treated CLL. The wider study: It was after a median 12 months of treatment, range 6 to 36, that response samples were taken.

Overall study results and limits: The study sampled sustained-remission and progressing patients at different times.

This CDR3 comprises 14 residues. V lost 4 bases and J lost 2, with 15 bases in between. The germline V gene has CDR1 GTSNPN and CDR2 SVGIG (reference sequence). About this clone itself: The antigen remains undetermined.

The repertoire was sequenced with immunoSEQ multiplex PCR; TCRdb's copy has only in-frame clones and lacks some. The table includes under 300,000 clones, less than 75% detected once. The chain recombines TRBV30 with TRBJ2-7, with D perhaps matching TRBD1 (6 bases). The source material was PBMCs, sampled after 24 months of ibrutinib treatment. The TCR originated in a human donor with chronic lymphocytic leukemia. The DNA of the CDR3 is TGTGCCTGGATCCCGGGACGGGACACCTACGAGCAGTACTTC. It codes for CAWIPGRDTYEQYF.